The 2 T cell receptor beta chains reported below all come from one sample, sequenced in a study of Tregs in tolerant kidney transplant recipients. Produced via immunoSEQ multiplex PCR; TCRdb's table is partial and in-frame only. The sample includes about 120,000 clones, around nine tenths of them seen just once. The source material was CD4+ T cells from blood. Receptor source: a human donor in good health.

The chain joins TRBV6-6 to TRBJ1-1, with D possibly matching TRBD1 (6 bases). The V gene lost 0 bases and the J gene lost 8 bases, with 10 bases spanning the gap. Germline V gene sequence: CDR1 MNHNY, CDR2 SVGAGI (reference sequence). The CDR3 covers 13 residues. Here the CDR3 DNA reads TGTGCCAGCAGTTACTCTGGCAGGGGAGAAGCTTTCTTT. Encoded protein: CASSYSGRGEAFF.

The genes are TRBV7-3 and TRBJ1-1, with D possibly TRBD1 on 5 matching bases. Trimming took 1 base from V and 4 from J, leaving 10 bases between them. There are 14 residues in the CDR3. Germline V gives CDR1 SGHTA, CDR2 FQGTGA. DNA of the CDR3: TGTGCCAGCAGCTTAATCGGTGGGGGCACTGAAGCTTTCTTT. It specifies CASSLIGGGTEAFF.